The entry below describes one TCR beta chain. Its antigen is not known. These data come from a study of cytomegalovirus exposure and HLA in healthy donors. Study-wide context: Earlier, 180 million or so T cells were analyzed, and 90 million to 140 million unique TCR beta sequences were found among them.

Study-wide results and caveats: With DRB1 most and HLA-C fewest, TCR association rates differed between HLA loci in a later analysis.

Use of 60 Vbeta and 13 Jbeta primers characterized the PCR. In the authors' workflow: In a later analysis, 75 million to 85 million unique TCR beta chains included roughly 11 million shared by two or more donors. Using immunoSEQ multiplex PCR, the repertoire was profiled, and TCRdb retains in-frame clones only, with some absent. The V and J calls and the clone size are those of that table, but D and trimming were determined from the DNA. This table has over 150,000 clones, roughly 84% appearing once. This sequence was found in a boy younger than 10 in good health and CMV-seronegative. Sequencing was performed on PBMCs.

In DNA form, the CDR3 reads TGTGCCAGCAGCCGGGACATCGAAATGTCCGGCTACACCTTC. This sequence encodes CASSRDIEMSGYTF. The chain has TRBV7-9 and TRBJ1-2; maybe TRBD1 (6 bases). Germline values: CDR1 SEHNR, CDR2 FQNEAQ (reference sequence). Trimming removed 5 bases at V and 8 bases at J, with 18 bases between. CDR3 length: 14 amino acids.